This TCR beta chain originates from a study of beta chain features in type 1 diabetes (dated by TCRdb to 2016 to 2019). Study-wide context: No differences in mean age, gender distribution, total cell number or subset yield were found between patients and healthy donors. Across all samples, about 110 million sorted cells were examined, and cell number per subset correlated strongly with RNA yield. In the study, TCRB repertoires of sorted circulating CD4+ T cell subsets from recently diagnosed type 1 diabetes patients were compared with those of matched healthy donors. Regulatory and stem cell-like memory subsets were isolated from only 8 patients and roughly eight healthy donors, whereas naive and central memory subsets came from all 28 donors.

All of the isolated RNA was reverse transcribed with the High Capacity cDNA Reverse Transcription Kit, so expressed TCRB transcripts were sequenced. Naive, central memory and regulatory T cell samples underwent deep immunoSEQ sequencing, averaging around 3.6 million total reads per sample. Sorted cells were lysed in RLT buffer and RNA was extracted with DNase-treated RNeasy Micro or Mini kits, depending on cell number. Each cell subset was processed on its own to prevent cross-contamination, while patient and healthy donor samples were processed together. Using the immunoSEQ multiplex PCR, TCRB sequences were amplified from cDNA into 87-bp fragments spanning the CDR3 region. Sequencing of the amplicons was done on the Illumina HiSeq platform. The original pipeline was this. Synthetic template baselines were used to correct PCR bias computationally, reads within Hamming distance 2 were collapsed, and singletons that could not be merged were discarded. Reads were aligned against IMGT to assign V, D and J genes, CDR3 length and insertions or deletions at six rearrangement sites. Within each subset, clonotype counts were normalized to the number of sorted cells before true diversity and Gini coefficients were calculated with the tcR R package. The overlap coefficient, calculated on TCRB nucleotide sequences, was used to quantify repertoire sharing. In TCRdb, the immuneACCESS table is reduced to in-frame sequences with V and J assigned. These tables do not hold every clone; where another copy was compared, an unresolved V gene accounts for under half, and the others remain unexplained. V, J and clone size were drawn from that table, and D and trimming were deduced from the DNA. Here the sample has about 200,000 clones; about a tenth occur a single time. The leading ten clones occupy roughly 1.4% of the sample.

In the case of this clone: The antigen it recognizes is unknown. Base qualities are not at hand, and no much larger clone is one base apart. This sample also contains other DNA sequences that code for the same CDR3.

CDR1 and CDR2 are drawn from the germline V gene: MDHEN, SYDVKM. Trimming takes 6 bases from V and 0 bases from J, and the germline ends sit 5 bases apart. Inclusive of the bounding cysteine and phenylalanine, the CDR3 is 12 residues long. The retained sequence is limited to the CDR3, 36 bases, with the frame set at the first base. What the work shows at the level of the full study, not this receptor alone: PCR might favor shorter templates, but patient and control samples were amplified and corrected together, so any skew would affect both groups equally. Fewer insertions and more nucleotide deletions at VDJ recombination sites were observed in patients with type 1 diabetes, implying thymic rearrangement abnormalities. Naive, central memory and regulatory TCRB repertoires appeared to be more alike among patients than among healthy donors. Because small numbers of individuals were included in the HLA sub-analyses, any influence of HLA type on TCRB rearrangement was left unresolved. Sequencing cDNA rather than genomic DNA could over-represent highly expressing activated cells, although activation and CD3 levels did not differ between groups. A moderate but significant shortening of TCRB CDR3 length was observed in type 1 diabetes patients in all four CD4+ subsets.

Each donor gave one peripheral blood draw, about 110 mL on average, collected into heparinised tubes. A BD FACSAria II and a panel including CD45RO, CCR7, CD25, CD127, CD95 and CD27 were used to sort naive, central memory, regulatory and stem cell-like memory CD4+ T cells. A purity above 98% was achieved for all sorted populations. PBMCs were separated immediately by Lymphoprep density gradient centrifugation and were stained directly, without being cultured. So that batch effects would be minimized, each experiment stained and sorted samples in pairs, pairing one healthy donor with one patient. Specimen: central memory CD4+ T cells from blood. This clonotype was obtained from a man between 18 and 35 years old in good health. The chain couples TRBV28 to TRBJ1-2; no D gene call is confident. CDR3 sequence: CASSLANYGYTF. Read as DNA, the sequence is TGTGCCAGCAGCCTAGCTAACTATGGCTACACCTTC.